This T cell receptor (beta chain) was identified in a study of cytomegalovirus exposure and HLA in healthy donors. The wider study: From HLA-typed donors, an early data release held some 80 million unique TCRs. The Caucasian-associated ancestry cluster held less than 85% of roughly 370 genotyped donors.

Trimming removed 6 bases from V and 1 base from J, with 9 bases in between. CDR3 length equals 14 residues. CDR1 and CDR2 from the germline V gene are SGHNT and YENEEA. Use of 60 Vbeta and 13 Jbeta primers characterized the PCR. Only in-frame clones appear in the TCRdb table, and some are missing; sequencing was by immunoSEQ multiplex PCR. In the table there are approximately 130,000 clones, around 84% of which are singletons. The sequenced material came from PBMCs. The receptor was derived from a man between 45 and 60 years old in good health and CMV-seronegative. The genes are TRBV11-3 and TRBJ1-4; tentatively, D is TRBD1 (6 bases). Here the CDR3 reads CASSHRVTNEKLFF. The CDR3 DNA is TGTGCCAGCAGTCACAGGGTAACTAATGAAAAACTGTTTTTT.